Shown below are 28 T cell receptor beta chains from a single sample sequenced in a study of blood T cells in healthy people across ages. Using a J-beta primer mix together with a sample-barcoded 5' primer, a second PCR was run for about 7 to 12 cycles. TCRdb passed the 5' RACE reads through MiXCR, listing each CDR3 protein once. The table includes about 1 million distinct CDR3 sequences, 40% to 55% detected once. Source material: blood. Receptor source: a woman aged 55 to 70 in good health.

The V gene is TRBV27, the J gene TRBJ2-7; D remains unclear. V was clipped by 2 bases and J by 0 bases, with 11 bases between them. This CDR3 region has 15 residues. CDR1 is MNHEY, CDR2 SMNVEV, per germline (reference sequence). CDR3 nucleotide sequence: TGTGCCAGCAGTTTAAAGGGCTCAGCCTCCTACGAGCAGTACTTC. Its protein product is CASSLKGSASYEQYF.

The CDR3 sequence is CASSMLPTGGMNTEAFF. The CDR3 DNA follows: TGCGCCAGCAGCATGCTACCGACAGGGGGAATGAACACTGAAGCTTTCTTT. The V call is TRBV5-1, the J call TRBJ1-1; 9 nucleotides align to TRBD1. CDR3 length: 17 residues. Trimming cost V 4 bases and J 0 bases; bases outside gene matches: 10. Looked up from germline, CDR1 is SGHRS and CDR2 is YFSETQ.

The chain links TRBV20-1 to TRBJ2-5; TRBD2 matches at 7 bases. The CDR3 is made up of 14 amino acids. CDR1 and CDR2 (germline): DFQATT, SNEGSKA (reference sequence). The junction had 12 bases not matched to a gene; V was cut back by 6 bases and J by 5 bases. CDR3 sequence: CSATPGLEGETQYF. DNA for the CDR3: TGCAGTGCAACCCCCGGACTAGAAGGCGAGACCCAGTACTTC.

This clonotype was seen just once. A single base separates this from a much larger clone, so it may be a read error. This chain uses TRBV9 with TRBJ2-5; D not resolved. Between the trimmed V and J ends, which lost 7 bases and 4 bases, there was a span of 14 bases. The CDR3 is 13 residues long. Germline V CDR1 and CDR2: SGDLS, YYNGEE. The CDR3 is CASGAKPPETQYF. The DNA for the CDR3 is TGTGCCAGCGGCGCTAAACCTCCAGAGACCCAGTACTTC.

The chain employs TRBV9 and TRBJ1-1, with 8 bases aligning to TRBD1. This CDR3 comprises 14 residues. V lost 3 bases to trimming and J lost 2 bases; unmatched junction nucleotides: 3. Germline values: CDR1 SGDLS, CDR2 YYNGEE. The CDR3 DNA sequence: TGTGCCAGCAGCGCGACAGGGGTAAACACTGAAGCTTTCTTT. Its translation: CASSATGVNTEAFF.

There are a few counts of this clonotype. This chain uses TRBV5-1 with TRBJ2-5; 9 bases are shared with TRBD1. With the DNA end fitting TRBJ2-7 better, the J assignment may be wrong. The CDR3 is made up of 15 amino acids. The germline V gene encodes CDR1 SGHRS and CDR2 YFSETQ. The CDR3 here is CASSQRPTGGDEQYF. The CDR3 nucleotides are TGCGCCAGCAGCCAACGGCCCACAGGGGGCGACGAGCAGTACTTC.

The chain has TRBV7-2 and TRBJ2-1; possible D gene TRBD2, 5 bases. The V gene lost 4 bases and the J gene lost 5 bases, with 15 bases spanning the gap. Germline lookup yields CDR1 SGHTA and CDR2 FQGNSA. The CDR3 contains 15 residues. Here the CDR3 DNA reads TGTGCCAGCAGCTCGGGGAGCGTACCTGACAATGAGCAGTTCTTC. Its translation: CASSSGSVPDNEQFF.

This clonotype occurred many times. The chain recombines TRBV4-2 with TRBJ2-7; 9 positions match TRBD1. Germline CDR1 is LGHNA and CDR2 is YNFKEQ. V gave up 0 bases and J gave up 3 bases; unmatched junction bases: 6. The CDR3 has 16 residues. CDR3 amino acids: CASSQDRTGGIYEQYF. CDR3 in DNA: TGTGCCAGCAGCCAAGATCGCACAGGGGGCATCTACGAGCAGTACTTC.

V is TRBV5-1 and J is TRBJ2-5; TRBD2 matches at 7 bases. The J call is in doubt because the DNA end fits TRBJ2-7 better. This CDR3 contains 17 residues. The germline V gene has CDR1 SGHRS and CDR2 YFSETQ. CDR3 bases: TGCGCCAGCAGCTTGAGTGAGGCGTCTAGCGGTCCATACGAGCAGTACTTC. This translates into CASSLSEASSGPYEQYF.

This rearrangement joins TRBV20-1 to TRBJ1-6; possible D gene TRBD1, 5 bases. From germline, CDR1 is DFQATT and CDR2 SNEGSKA (reference sequence). The V end was cut by 0 bases, the J end by 13 bases, with 7 bases between. The CDR3 loop spans 11 amino acids. The CDR3 DNA reads as TGCAGTGCTAGAGATCAGGGCCCCCTCCACTTT. Translation gives CSARDQGPLHF.

This clonotype has only a few counts. The CDR3: CASSLYGTSDEQFF. The CDR3 DNA is TGTGCCAGCAGTTTATACGGGACTAGCGATGAGCAGTTCTTC. The V and J genes are TRBV28 and TRBJ2-1, with TRBD2 matching over 10 bases. J lost 8 bases, V lost 1 base, and 2 bases had no gene match. CDR3 length equals 14 residues. Germline values: CDR1 MDHEN, CDR2 SYDVKM.

The chain links TRBV11-2 to TRBJ2-3; possibly TRBD1 or TRBD2 for D (7 bases each). Trimming pared 8 bases from V and 3 bases from J, leaving 18 bases between. Germline values: CDR1 SGHAT, CDR2 FQNNGV. CDR3 length: 15 amino acids. CDR3 region: CASGPRQGGTDTQYF. CDR3 nucleotide sequence: TGTGCCAGCGGCCCCCGACAGGGAGGGACAGATACGCAGTATTTT.

V and J are TRBV11-2 and TRBJ2-7; possibly TRBD2 for D (8 bases). Between the trimmed V and J ends, which lost 4 bases and 6 bases, there was a span of 37 bases. Germline V lookup: CDR1 SGHAT, CDR2 FQNNGV. CDR3 length: 21 amino acids. CDR3 loop: CASSSPQGGAGDPSYYREQYF. In nucleotides, the CDR3 is TGTGCCAGCAGCTCCCCCCAGGGGGGAGCGGGAGACCCTAGTTACTACCGCGAGCAGTACTTC.

The V call is TRBV29-1, the J call TRBJ1-5; the D gene is possibly TRBD1 (6 bases). Between the trimmed V and J ends, which lost 5 bases and 3 bases, there was a span of 14 bases. From germline, CDR1 is SQVTM and CDR2 ANQGSEA. The CDR3 is 14 amino acids. The CDR3 nucleotides read TGCAGCGTTAGGGGGGGAGGACTCAATCAGCCCCAGCATTTT. Residues: CSVRGGGLNQPQHF.

The V call is TRBV20-1, the J call TRBJ2-3; a possible D gene is TRBD1 (6 bases). The CDR3 runs to 12 residues. V was trimmed by 7 bases and J by 3 bases, leaving 11 bases between them. Per the germline V gene, CDR1 is DFQATT and CDR2 is SNEGSKA (reference sequence). CDR3 coding DNA: TGCAGTGGTGGGGGCATGACAGATACGCAGTATTTT. It specifies CSGGGMTDTQYF.

The rearrangement uses TRBV7-8 and TRBJ2-1, with a tentative D call TRBD2 (6 bases). The J call may be in error: the DNA end matches TRBJ2-7 better. Germline CDR1 SGHVS, CDR2 FQNEAQ. The CDR3 is 18 residues long. In DNA, the CDR3 is TGTGCCAGCAGCTTCCCGCGGGGTTTAGGGGCGTCCTACAATGAGCAGTACTTC. Residues: CASSFPRGLGASYNEQYF.

This clonotype has only a few counts. The V and J genes are TRBV12-3 or TRBV12-4 and TRBJ2-7, with D possibly TRBD2 on 10 matching bases. Trimming left V 8 bases short and J 3 bases short, with 32 bases between. The CDR3 consists of 19 residues. The CDR3 spells CASRDREIRGTSGIYEQYF. In DNA, the CDR3 is TGTGCCAGCCGGGACAGGGAAATCAGAGGTACTAGCGGGATCTACGAGCAGTACTTC.

The V call is TRBV3-1, the J call TRBJ2-1; 8 nucleotides agree with TRBD2. V lost 3 bases, J lost 4 bases, and 5 bases stayed unmatched. Germline-derived CDR1 and CDR2 are LGHDT and YNNKEL (reference sequence). The CDR3 spans 15 residues. DNA of the CDR3: TGTGCCAGCAGCCACGGGCGGGAGGCATACAATGAGCAGTTCTTC. Protein product: CASSHGREAYNEQFF.

CDR3 sequence: CASKGSGGNEQFF. The CDR3 DNA reads as TGCGCCAGCAAGGGTAGCGGGGGCAATGAGCAGTTCTTC. This chain links TRBV10-2 with TRBJ2-1, with 9 bases aligning to TRBD2. Germline V CDR1 and CDR2: WSHSY, SAAADI. The CDR3 totals 13 residues. V lost 7 bases and J lost 6; bases outside the gene matches: 4.

CDR3 amino acids: CSASTVSWGETQYF. CDR3 bases: TGCAGTGCTAGCACAGTCTCCTGGGGTGAGACCCAGTACTTC. The chain employs TRBV20-1 and TRBJ2-7; D gene ambiguous. The DNA end is a closer match to TRBJ2-5, so the J assignment may be wrong. Germline CDR1 DFQATT, CDR2 SNEGSKA (reference sequence). There are 14 residues in the CDR3.

This clonotype was detected only a few times. The chain recombines TRBV21-1 with TRBJ2-5; the table gives TRBD2 as D, unverified against the DNA. TRBV21-1 represents a pseudogene. This CDR3 is built from 16 residues. The CDR3 spells CASSKLEGTPQETQYF. CDR3 bases: TGTGCCAGCAGCAAATTGGAGGGAACGCCACAAGAGACCCAGTACTTC.

The genes are TRBV29-1 and TRBJ2-7, with D possibly being TRBD1 or TRBD2 (5 bases each). Deletions cut 4 bases from V and 6 bases from J, with 13 bases between. The CDR3 runs 12 residues. Germline V gene data show CDR1 as SQVTM and CDR2 as ANQGSEA. This chain's CDR3 is CSVGWGSGEQYF. DNA for the CDR3: TGCAGCGTTGGGTGGGGGTCGGGCGAGCAGTACTTC.

The chain links TRBV12-3 or TRBV12-4 to TRBJ1-1, with D tentatively TRBD1 (6 bases). Trimming cost V 0 bases and J 3 bases, with 11 bases left between them. This CDR3 is 15 amino acids long. CDR3 protein: CASSLATRTDTEAFF. The DNA of the CDR3 is TGTGCCAGCAGTTTAGCTACCCGGACAGACACTGAAGCTTTCTTT.

This clonotype was found a few times. This chain links TRBV10-3 with TRBJ2-7, with a weak D call TRBD1 (5 bases). The CDR3 contains 14 residues. V was pared by 6 bases and J by 1 base, with 13 bases between. From germline, CDR1 is ENHRY and CDR2 SYGVKD. The CDR3, as DNA: TGTGCCATCAGGTATTCAGGGTCATCCTACGAGCAGTACTTC. Its protein product is CAIRYSGSSYEQYF.

This chain joins TRBV7-9 and TRBJ1-4, with 8 bases identical to TRBD1. Trimming took 5 bases from V and 6 from J; bases not matched to a gene: 8. The CDR3 is 15 amino acids. In germline, CDR1 is SEHNR, CDR2 FQNEAQ (reference sequence). CDR3 protein: CASSPRTGRDEKLFF. In DNA form, the CDR3 reads TGTGCCAGCAGCCCTCGGACAGGGAGAGATGAAAAACTGTTTTTT.

This clonotype has a handful of counts. The chain carries TRBV12-3 or TRBV12-4 and TRBJ2-5; the D gene is possibly TRBD2 (6 bases). The end of the DNA is better explained by TRBJ2-7, so the J call may be wrong. The CDR3 length is 13 residues. The CDR3 spells CASRGGTVYEQYF. The CDR3 nucleotides are TGTGCCAGCCGTGGCGGGACGGTCTACGAGCAGTACTTC.

V gene TRBV12-3 or TRBV12-4 combines with J gene TRBJ1-2; 12 bases fit TRBD1. V dropped 3 bases and J dropped 5; count of bases not matched to a gene: 7. CDR3 length equals 16 residues. The CDR3 here is CASSFGGTGGRYGYTF. CDR3 nucleotides: TGTGCCAGCAGTTTTGGCGGGACAGGGGGCCGGTATGGCTACACCTTC.

The sample holds a few counts of this clonotype. The chain links TRBV7-2 to TRBJ2-5; 7 nucleotides line up with TRBD1. The CDR3 sequence is 14 residues long. CDR1 and CDR2 (germline): SGHTA, FQGNSA. The trim removed 6 bases at V and 0 bases at J, leaving 4 bases unmatched. Here the CDR3 DNA reads TGTGCCAGCAGGTTGGGACAGTACCAAGAGACCCAGTACTTC. Translation: CASRLGQYQETQYF.